This T cell receptor beta chain was observed in a study of chemoradiotherapy in HPV16-positive cancers. The CDR3 is 12 residues long. The germline gives CDR1 LNHNV, CDR2 YYDKDF (reference sequence). Trimming pared 5 bases from V and 4 bases from J, leaving 8 bases between. This table comes from immunoSEQ multiplex PCR, and its TCRdb copy is limited to in-frame clones, with some not included. The sample has about 24,000 clones, about 90% seen once. The TCR originated in a human donor with HPV-associated anogenital cancer. The gene calls are TRBV15 and TRBJ1-1, with D possibly being TRBD1 (5 bases). The sample consisted of blood, taken from a patient who underwent chemoradiotherapy. The CDR3 DNA follows: TGTGCCACCAGCCCGGGGGGCACTGAAGCTTTCTTT. Translated: CATSPGGTEAFF.